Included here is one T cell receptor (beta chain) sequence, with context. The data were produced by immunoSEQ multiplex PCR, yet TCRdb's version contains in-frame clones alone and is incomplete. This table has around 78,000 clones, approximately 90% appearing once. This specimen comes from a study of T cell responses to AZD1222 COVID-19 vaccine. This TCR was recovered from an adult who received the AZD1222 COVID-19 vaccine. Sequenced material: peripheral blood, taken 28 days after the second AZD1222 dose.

The CDR3 sequence: CASSLSGASYNEQFF. The CDR3 nucleotides read TGTGCCAGCAGCTTAAGCGGAGCCTCCTACAATGAGCAGTTCTTC. The chain is built from TRBV7-9 and TRBJ2-1; a weak D match, TRBD2 (5 bases). CDR3 length: 15 residues. Trimming removed 2 bases at V and 0 bases at J, with 8 bases between. Germline V gene data show CDR1 as SEHNR and CDR2 as FQNEAQ (reference sequence).